These T cell receptor beta chains were read from a single sample in a study of cytomegalovirus exposure and HLA in healthy donors. Assay: immunoSEQ multiplex PCR; the TCRdb copy retains only in-frame clones and omits some. This listing includes around 200,000 clones. The material sequenced was PBMCs. These receptors came from a girl aged 2 to 9 in good health and CMV-seropositive. Both conserved end residues are part of each CDR3. A D gene is named only where the DNA matches it firmly.

D gene	J gene	V gene	CDR3 protein	CDR3 DNA
TRBD1	TRBJ1-1	TRBV28	CASSSATGVTEAFF	TGTGCCAGCAGTTCCGCGACAGGGGTCACTGAAGCTTTCTTT
TRBD1	TRBJ2-5	TRBV29-1	CSVETPGQAETQYF	TGCAGCGTTGAAACCCCGGGACAGGCAGAGACCCAGTACTTC
TRBD2	TRBJ2-1	TRBV25-1	CASSETSGRLSSYNEQFF	TGTGCCAGCAGTGAGACTAGCGGGAGGTTAAGCTCCTACAATGAGCAGTTCTTC
.	TRBJ1-1	TRBV5-1	CASSLPGVNTEAFF	TGCGCCAGCAGCTTGCCAGGGGTGAACACTGAAGCTTTCTTT
TRBD1	TRBJ2-5	TRBV5-1	CASSYSRSGTGIIETQYF	TGCGCCAGCAGCTACAGTCGCTCCGGGACAGGGATTATAGAGACCCAGTACTTC
.	TRBJ2-3	TRBV5-1	CASSLYGGGSASTDTQYF	TGCGCCAGCAGCTTGTATGGTGGGGGGTCCGCCTCCACAGATACGCAGTATTTT
.	TRBJ2-2	TRBV5-1	CASSLVGAGELFF	TGCGCCAGCAGCTTGGTGGGAGCCGGGGAGCTGTTTTTT
TRBD1	TRBJ2-1	TRBV6-5	CASRQRTGAYNEQFF	TGTGCCAGCAGACAACGGACAGGGGCCTACAATGAGCAGTTCTTC
.	TRBJ1-2	TRBV20-1	CSATREGDTF	TGCAGTGCCACCAGGGAGGGTGACACCTTC
TRBD2	TRBJ2-1	TRBV4-2	CASSQGPTGLAGDNEQFF	TGTGCCAGCAGCCAAGGGCCAACAGGACTAGCGGGAGACAATGAGCAGTTCTTC
.	TRBJ2-7	TRBV5-1	CASSYPASAGAGNYEQYF	TGCGCCAGCAGCTATCCAGCCTCCGCGGGGGCCGGGAACTACGAGCAGTACTTC
.	TRBJ2-7	TRBV6-1	CASSAPGLLEQYF	TGTGCCAGCAGTGCGCCCGGTTTGCTCGAGCAGTACTTC
TRBD1	TRBJ2-1	TRBV5-4	CASSLPQGANEQFF	TGTGCCAGCAGCCTCCCACAGGGGGCGAATGAGCAGTTCTTC
TRBD2	TRBJ2-1	TRBV9	CASSKGVLAGDEQFF	TGTGCCAGCAGCAAAGGGGTATTAGCGGGAGATGAGCAGTTCTTC
.	TRBJ2-3	TRBV13	CASSRRGHTDTQYF	TGTGCCAGCAGCCGCCGAGGACACACAGATACGCAGTATTTT
TRBD2	TRBJ2-7	TRBV4-1	CASSLSTSGSSYEQYF	TGCGCCAGCAGCCTCTCGACTAGCGGGAGTTCCTACGAGCAGTACTTC
TRBD1	TRBJ2-7	TRBV9	CASSVDLDRGLYEQYF	TGTGCCAGCAGCGTAGACCTGGACAGGGGCTTGTACGAGCAGTACTTC
.	TRBJ2-7	TRBV5-6	CASTKDSSYEQYF	TGTGCCAGCACAAAGGACAGCTCCTACGAGCAGTACTTC
TRBD2	TRBJ2-3	TRBV27	CASSLLSGRAPDTQYF	TGTGCCAGCAGTTTGCTTAGCGGGAGGGCCCCAGATACGCAGTATTTT
TRBD1	TRBJ1-4	TRBV27	CASSYRGNEKLFF	TGTGCCAGCAGTTACAGGGGTAATGAAAAACTGTTTTTT
TRBD1	TRBJ2-1	TRBV5-1	CASSLGGTGGLHEQFF	TGCGCCAGCAGCTTGGGTGGGACAGGGGGACTACATGAGCAGTTCTTC
TRBD1	TRBJ2-1	TRBV6-1	CASSWGQGASNEQFF	TGTGCCAGCAGCTGGGGACAGGGCGCTTCTAATGAGCAGTTCTTC
.	TRBJ1-4	TRBV25-1	CASTKGREKLFF	TGTGCCAGCACTAAGGGGAGGGAAAAACTGTTTTTT
TRBD1	TRBJ2-3	TRBV5-1	CASSPGQGTDTQYF	TGCGCCAGCAGCCCGGGACAGGGGACAGATACGCAGTATTTT
.	TRBJ1-2	TRBV6-1	CASTGYGYTF	TGTGCCAGCACGGGTTATGGCTACACCTTC
TRBD1	TRBJ1-4	TRBV14	CASSQDAGTGGEKLFF	TGTGCCAGCAGCCAAGACGCCGGGACAGGGGGTGAAAAACTGTTTTTT
.	TRBJ1-1	TRBV28	CASSLLETVEAFF	TGTGCCAGCAGTTTATTGGAGACGGTTGAAGCTTTCTTT
.	TRBJ2-5	TRBV2	CASSGVWQETQYF	TGTGCCAGCAGTGGAGTTTGGCAAGAGACCCAGTACTTC
TRBD1	TRBJ2-7	TRBV19	CARTGGYEQYF	TGTGCCAGGACAGGGGGCTACGAGCAGTACTTC
TRBD1	TRBJ2-6	TRBV5-4	CASSLVGRGLSGANVLTF	TGTGCCAGCAGCTTGGTAGGCAGGGGGCTATCTGGGGCCAACGTCCTGACTTTC
TRBD1	TRBJ2-6	TRBV7-3	CASSQQGGTGANVLTF	TGTGCCAGCAGCCAACAGGGGGGTACTGGGGCCAACGTCCTGACTTTC
.	TRBJ1-5	TRBV21-1	CASSQGDRERSNQPQHF	TGTGCCAGCAGCCAGGGGGACAGGGAACGCAGCAATCAGCCCCAGCATTTT
.	TRBJ2-7	TRBV28	CASSQTTSYEQYF	TGTGCCAGCAGCCAAACGACTAGTTACGAGCAGTACTTC
TRBD1	TRBJ1-1	TRBV5-6	CASSRQGVGMNTEAFF	TGTGCCAGCAGCCGACAGGGGGTTGGGATGAACACTGAAGCTTTCTTT
TRBD1	TRBJ1-4	TRBV9	CASSDKGGSNEKLFF	TGTGCCAGCAGCGACAAAGGGGGCTCTAATGAAAAACTGTTTTTT
TRBD2	TRBJ2-3	TRBV10-3	CATRLAGADPKSTDTQYF	TGTGCCACTCGGTTAGCGGGAGCAGATCCAAAGAGCACAGATACGCAGTATTTT
.	TRBJ1-2	TRBV9	CASSLTDNYGYTF	TGTGCCAGCAGCCTGACAGACAACTATGGCTACACCTTC
TRBD2	TRBJ2-5	TRBV7-3	CASSLSGGEQYF	TGTGCCAGCAGCTTAAGTGGGGGGGAGCAGTACTTC
TRBD1	TRBJ2-1	TRBV19	CASRGTGGEQFF	TGTGCCAGTAGAGGGACAGGGGGTGAGCAGTTCTTC
TRBD1	TRBJ1-2	TRBV2	CASSYRQGGREGYTF	TGTGCCAGCAGTTACCGACAGGGTGGGAGAGAGGGCTACACCTTC
.	TRBJ2-7	TRBV6-5	CASTARGSYEQYF	TGTGCCAGCACTGCACGGGGATCCTACGAGCAGTACTTC
.	TRBJ2-1	TRBV19	CASSIGRTNEQFF	TGTGCCAGTAGTATAGGTAGAACCAATGAGCAGTTCTTC
.	TRBJ2-1	TRBV10-3	CAIRGTGSEGSYNEQFF	TGTGCCATCAGAGGAACAGGGAGCGAGGGCTCCTACAATGAGCAGTTCTTC
.	TRBJ1-2	TRBV28	CASQPQGKAYGYTF	TGTGCCAGCCAACCACAGGGTAAAGCCTATGGCTACACCTTC
TRBD2	TRBJ2-1	TRBV28	CASTQLAGGPREQFF	TGTGCCAGCACCCAGCTAGCGGGAGGGCCACGGGAGCAGTTCTTC
TRBD2	TRBJ2-7	TRBV29-1	CSVPKSGTGLSGGEQYF	TGCAGCGTACCGAAGTCCGGTACGGGACTCTCGGGGGGGGAGCAGTACTTC
TRBD2	TRBJ2-1	TRBV10-3	CAISGEGGYSSYNEQFF	TGTGCCATCAGCGGGGAGGGTGGCTATAGTTCCTACAATGAGCAGTTCTTC
TRBD1	TRBJ1-5	TRBV15	CATSRSLISPDRTVGNQPQHF	TGTGCCACCAGCAGATCTCTAATCTCCCCGGACAGGACGGTCGGCAATCAGCCCCAGCATTTT
.	TRBJ1-5	TRBV19	CASSPSNQPQHF	TGTGCCAGTAGCCCAAGCAATCAGCCCCAGCATTTT
.	TRBJ1-1	TRBV27	CASSFEGLGTEAFF	TGTGCCAGCAGTTTTGAGGGCTTGGGGACTGAAGCTTTCTTT
TRBD1	TRBJ2-5	TRBV7-9	CASSFLFGTDQETQYF	TGTGCCAGCAGCTTCCTTTTCGGGACAGACCAAGAGACCCAGTACTTC
.	TRBJ1-5	TRBV9	CASSESYGQPQHF	TGTGCCAGCAGCGAGAGCTACGGTCAGCCCCAGCATTTT
TRBD2	TRBJ2-1	TRBV5-1	CASSLTGTRVSEQFF	TGCGCCAGCAGCCTTACCGGGACTAGAGTCTCTGAGCAGTTCTTC
TRBD1	TRBJ1-1	TRBV19	CASSTPGRTGTEAFF	TGTGCCAGTAGTACCCCTGGCCGGACAGGAACTGAAGCTTTCTTT
.	TRBJ2-4	TRBV7-9	CASSLGAGPYPNIQYF	TGTGCCAGCAGCTTAGGAGCGGGCCCGTACCCAAACATTCAGTACTTC